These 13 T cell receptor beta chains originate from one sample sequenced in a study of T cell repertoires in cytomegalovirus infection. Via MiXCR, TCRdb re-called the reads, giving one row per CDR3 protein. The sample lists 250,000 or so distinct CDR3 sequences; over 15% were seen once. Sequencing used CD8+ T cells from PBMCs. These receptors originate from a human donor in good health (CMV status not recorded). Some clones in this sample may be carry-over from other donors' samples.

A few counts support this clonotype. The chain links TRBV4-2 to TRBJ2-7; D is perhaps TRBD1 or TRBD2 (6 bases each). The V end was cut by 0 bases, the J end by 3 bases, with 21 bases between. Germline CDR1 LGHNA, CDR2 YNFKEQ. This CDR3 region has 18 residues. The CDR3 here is CASSQEPRGPWAYYEQYF. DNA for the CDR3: TGTGCCAGCAGCCAAGAACCTCGGGGGCCCTGGGCCTACTACGAGCAGTACTTC.

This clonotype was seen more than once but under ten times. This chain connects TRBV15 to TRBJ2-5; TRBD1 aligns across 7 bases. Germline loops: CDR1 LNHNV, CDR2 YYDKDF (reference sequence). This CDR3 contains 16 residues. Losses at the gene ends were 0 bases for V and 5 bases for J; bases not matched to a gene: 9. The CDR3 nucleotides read TGTGCCACCAGCAGAGATATCCAGGGGGTCGTGGAGACCCAGTACTTC. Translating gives CATSRDIQGVVETQYF.

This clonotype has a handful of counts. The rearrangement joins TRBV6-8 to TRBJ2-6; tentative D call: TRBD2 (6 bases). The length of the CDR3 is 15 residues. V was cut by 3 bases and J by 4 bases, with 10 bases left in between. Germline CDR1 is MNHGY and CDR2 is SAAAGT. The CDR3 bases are TGTGCCAGCAGTTATCGGGGGAGCGGGGCCAACGTCCTGACTTTC. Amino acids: CASSYRGSGANVLTF.

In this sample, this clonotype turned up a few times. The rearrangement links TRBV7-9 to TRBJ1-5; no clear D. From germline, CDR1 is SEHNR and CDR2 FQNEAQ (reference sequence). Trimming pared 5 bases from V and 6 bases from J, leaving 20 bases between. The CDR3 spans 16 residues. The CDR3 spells CASSGVGHEESQPQHF. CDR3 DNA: TGTGCCAGCAGCGGGGTAGGGCACGAGGAAAGTCAGCCCCAGCATTTT. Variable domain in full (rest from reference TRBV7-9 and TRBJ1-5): DTGVSQNPRHKITKRGQNVTFRCDPISEHNRLYWYRQTLGQGPEFLTYFQNEAQLEKSRLLSDRFSAERPKGSFSTLEIQRTEQGDSAMYLCASSGVGHEESQPQHFGDGTRLSIL.

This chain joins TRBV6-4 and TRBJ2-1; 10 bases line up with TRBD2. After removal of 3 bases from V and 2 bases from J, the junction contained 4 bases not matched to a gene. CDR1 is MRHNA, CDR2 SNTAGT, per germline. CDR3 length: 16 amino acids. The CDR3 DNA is TGTGCCAGCAGTGATGTAGCGGGGGGAACCTACAATGAGCAGTTCTTC. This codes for CASSDVAGGTYNEQFF.

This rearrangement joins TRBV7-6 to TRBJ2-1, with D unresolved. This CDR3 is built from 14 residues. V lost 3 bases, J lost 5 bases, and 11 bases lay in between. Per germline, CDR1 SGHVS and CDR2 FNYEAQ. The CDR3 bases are TGTGCCAGCAGCTTGGAAAGCCCCGACAATGAGCAGTTCTTC. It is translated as CASSLESPDNEQFF. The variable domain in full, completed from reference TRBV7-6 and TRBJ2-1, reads GAGVSQSPRYKVTKRGQDVALRCDPISGHVSLYWYRQALGQGPEFLTYFNYEAQQDKSGLPNDRFSAERPEGSISTLTIQRTEQRDSAMYRCASSLESPDNEQFFGPGTRLTVL.

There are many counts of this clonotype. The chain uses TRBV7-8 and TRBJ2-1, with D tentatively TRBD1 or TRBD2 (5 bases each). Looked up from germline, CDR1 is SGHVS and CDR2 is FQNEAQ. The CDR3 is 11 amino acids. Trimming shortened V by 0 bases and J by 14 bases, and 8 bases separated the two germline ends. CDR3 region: CASSLAGEKFF. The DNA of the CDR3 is TGTGCCAGCAGCTTAGCGGGGGAAAAGTTCTTC.

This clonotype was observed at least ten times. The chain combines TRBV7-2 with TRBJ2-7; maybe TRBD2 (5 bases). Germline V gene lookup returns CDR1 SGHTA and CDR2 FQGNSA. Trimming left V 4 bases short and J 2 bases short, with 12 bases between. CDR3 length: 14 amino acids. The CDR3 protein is CASSYRGLAYEQYF. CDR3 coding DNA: TGTGCCAGCAGCTATCGAGGGCTGGCCTACGAGCAGTACTTC.

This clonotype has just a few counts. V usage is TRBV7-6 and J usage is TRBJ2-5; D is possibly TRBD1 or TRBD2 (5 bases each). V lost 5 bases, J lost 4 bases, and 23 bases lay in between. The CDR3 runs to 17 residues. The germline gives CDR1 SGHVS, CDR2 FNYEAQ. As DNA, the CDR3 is TGTGCCAGCAGCCCCAACCAGCCGGGACCGCACGCAGAGACCCAGTACTTC. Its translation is CASSPNQPGPHAETQYF.

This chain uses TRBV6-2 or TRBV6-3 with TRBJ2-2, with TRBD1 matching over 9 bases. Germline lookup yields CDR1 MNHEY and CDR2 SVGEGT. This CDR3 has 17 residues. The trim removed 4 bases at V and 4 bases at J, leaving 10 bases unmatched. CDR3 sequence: CASSSPIRDRATGELFF. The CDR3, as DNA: TGTGCCAGCAGTTCTCCAATCCGGGACAGGGCCACCGGGGAGCTGTTTTTT.

CDR3 sequence reads: CASSGGGRIGPGELFF. The CDR3, as DNA: TGTGCCAGCAGTGGGGGGGGCCGAATAGGGCCCGGGGAGCTGTTTTTT. The J gene is TRBJ2-2, the V gene TRBV2, with D possibly TRBD2 on 7 matching bases. Trimming stripped 4 bases from V and 6 bases from J, with 18 bases between. Germline lookup yields CDR1 SNHLY and CDR2 FYNNEI. The CDR3 has 16 residues.

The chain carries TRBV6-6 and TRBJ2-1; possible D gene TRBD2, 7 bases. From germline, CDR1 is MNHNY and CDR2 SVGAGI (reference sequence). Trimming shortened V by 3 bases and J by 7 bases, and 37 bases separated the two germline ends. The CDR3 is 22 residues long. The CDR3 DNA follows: TGTGCCAGCAGTTATGTAGCTGGGGGGCTCGTAGATACTGGGGGGGTTCGAAATGAGCAGTTCTTC. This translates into CASSYVAGGLVDTGGVRNEQFF.

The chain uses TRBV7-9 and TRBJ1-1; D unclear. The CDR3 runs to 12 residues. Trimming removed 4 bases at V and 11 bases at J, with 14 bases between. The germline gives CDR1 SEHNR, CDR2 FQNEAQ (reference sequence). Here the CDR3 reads CASSWAGEEAFF. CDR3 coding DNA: TGTGCCAGCAGCTGGGCTGGTGAGGAGGCTTTCTTT.